This record covers a single T cell receptor beta chain. Its antigen is not yet known. No quality values exist for individual bases; no much larger clone is one base distant. The germline V gene specifies SGHRS as CDR1 and YFSETQ as CDR2. V is pared back by 6 bases and J by 2 bases, with 17 bases lying between the germline termini. The CDR3 numbers 15 residues from cysteine through phenylalanine. The kept DNA is CDR3 alone, 45 bases in frame from the first base. This record belongs to a study of CD8 T cells in Susac syndrome (dated by TCRdb to about 2019). At the level of the whole study: Among the sequenced Susac syndrome patients, about 6 had clinically active disease and about eight were in clinical remission. At blood withdrawal, Susac syndrome patients were therapy-naive, treated with corticosteroids (with IVIg additionally given to some), or treated with IVIg alone. Clonality of the CD8+ T cell repertoire was compared between roughly eleven healthy donors, approximately 14 Susac syndrome patients and around 15 multiple sclerosis patients. Whether CD8+ T cell activation and differentiation in Susac syndrome was antigen driven was tested using repertoire sequencing.

Here is what the overall study found, with its caveats: The number of individuals in the TCR sequencing and HLA analysis was acknowledged as relatively small. Clonal expansion was seen in Susac syndrome CD8+ repertoires, peaking in CD8+ TEMRA cells and being greater in clinically active patients than in remitting ones. Looking at Susac-specific public clones, the researchers identified 15 to 20 in the total CD8+ repertoire and a few in the CD8+ TEMRA repertoire.

Peripheral blood CD8+ and CD4+ T cells from healthy donors, Susac syndrome patients and multiple sclerosis patients were profiled by high-throughput TCR beta sequencing. The Susac syndrome patients fulfilled recently defined diagnostic criteria for definite or probable disease. CD8+ TEMRA cells were enriched by FACS, while bulk CD8+ and CD4+ T cells were purified by magnetic negative isolation. Blood was collected in EDTA tubes and processed within 24 hours, with PBMCs isolated through density gradient centrifugation. PBMCs intended for TCR sequencing were cryopreserved in liquid nitrogen and were subsequently thawed in a 37 degrees C water bath. Purity of sorted or isolated CD4+, CD8+ and CD8+ TEMRA cells was at least 90%. RNA was extracted using the RNeasy kit, and about 0.5 to 1 microgram was reverse transcribed with random hexamers. The immunoSEQ multiplex PCR assay, covering 54 Vbeta and 13 Jbeta segments, was used to amplify TCR beta CDR3 regions. Bias from PCR amplification was corrected by using a synthetic template baseline for primer optimization and for computational correction. The study's processing was this. Reads were annotated to V, D and J genes according to IMGT and were analyzed with immunoSEQ Analyzer, with only productive sequences retained. Clonality was computed as one minus Shannon entropy normalized by log2 of the number of productive unique sequences. For each patient and control, public and private clones were evaluated within the 100 most prevalent clones. Clones were defined as Susac-specific if absent from the healthy and MS cohorts, from under 1,200 published viral clones and from other ImmuneACCESS disease sequences. The public reads were run again by TCRdb, first through fastp at Q25 and then through MiXCR, and only productive beta chains were kept. Each CDR3 protein appears once, grouped with its most common genes and DNA. The V and J calls follow TCRdb's processing rather than the paper's. For this sample there are about 100,000 distinct CDR3 sequences; 95% appear just once. The ten largest make up more than 0.3% of the sample.

The specimen was CD8+ T cells from PBMCs. This TCR derives from a human donor with Susac syndrome. The sequence links TRBV5-1 to TRBJ1-2; the D gene is possibly TRBD1, with 5 bases matching. The CDR3 region: CASTGGSSQNYGYTF. The DNA is as follows: TGCGCCAGCACCGGGGGTAGTTCTCAGAACTATGGCTACACCTTC.